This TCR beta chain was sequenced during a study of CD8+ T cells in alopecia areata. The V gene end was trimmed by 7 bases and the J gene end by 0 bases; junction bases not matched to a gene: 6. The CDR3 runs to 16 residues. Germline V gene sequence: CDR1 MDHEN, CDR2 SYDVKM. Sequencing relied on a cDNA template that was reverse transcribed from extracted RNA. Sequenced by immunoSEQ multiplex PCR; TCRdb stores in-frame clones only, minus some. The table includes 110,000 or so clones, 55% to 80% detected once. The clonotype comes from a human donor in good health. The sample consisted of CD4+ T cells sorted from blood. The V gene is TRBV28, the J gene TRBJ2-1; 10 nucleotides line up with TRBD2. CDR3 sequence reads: CASTPAGGSSYNEQFF. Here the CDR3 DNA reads TGTGCCAGCACCCCAGCGGGGGGGAGCTCCTACAATGAGCAGTTCTTC.